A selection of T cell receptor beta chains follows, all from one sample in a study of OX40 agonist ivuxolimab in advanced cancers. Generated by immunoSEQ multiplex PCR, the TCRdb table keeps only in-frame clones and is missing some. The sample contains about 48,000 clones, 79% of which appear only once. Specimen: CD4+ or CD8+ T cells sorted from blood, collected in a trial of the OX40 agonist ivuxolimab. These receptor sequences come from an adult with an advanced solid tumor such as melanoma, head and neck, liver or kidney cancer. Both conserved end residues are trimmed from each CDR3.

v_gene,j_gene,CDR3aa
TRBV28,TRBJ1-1,ASSPITLKGTNTEAF
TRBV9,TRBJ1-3,ASSVRQGQWDSGNTIY
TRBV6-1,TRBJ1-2,ASSDWGNYGYT
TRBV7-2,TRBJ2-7,ASSLTVSSYEQY
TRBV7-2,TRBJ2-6,ASSLGPGAGANVLT
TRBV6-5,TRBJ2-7,ASTRGTDSYEQY
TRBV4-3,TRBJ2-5,ASSQEGGRTQY
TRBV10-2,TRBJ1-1,ASSPAQNLEAF
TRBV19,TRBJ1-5,ASSPPYSNQPQH
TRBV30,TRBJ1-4,ACYREATNEKLF
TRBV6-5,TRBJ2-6,ASSYGGSGANVLT
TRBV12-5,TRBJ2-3,ASSKGTDTQY
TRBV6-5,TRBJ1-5,ASSPAGSLQPQH
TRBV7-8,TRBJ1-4,ASSPGTALTTNEKLF
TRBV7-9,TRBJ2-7,ASSPKDRLGFEQY
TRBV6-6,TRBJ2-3,ASSYRQGGGDTQY
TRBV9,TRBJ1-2,ASSVLAAQGYGYT
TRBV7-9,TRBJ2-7,ASSLAGGWEEYEQY
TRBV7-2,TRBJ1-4,ASAYRGQTEKLF
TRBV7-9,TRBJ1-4,ASSEILGNNEKLF
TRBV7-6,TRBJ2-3,ASSLGASGRADTQY
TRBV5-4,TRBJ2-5,ASSLRGGGKETQY
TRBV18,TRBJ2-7,ASSPRDRAEQY
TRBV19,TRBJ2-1,ASSGRTGGHEQF
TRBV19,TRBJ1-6,ASLERATSSPLH
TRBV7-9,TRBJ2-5,ASSPQGGETQY
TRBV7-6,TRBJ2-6,ASSLEQGASGANVLT
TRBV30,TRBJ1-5,AWSVPGISNQPQH
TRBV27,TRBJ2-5,ASSPDREETQY
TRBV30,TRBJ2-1,AWEQGRGSYNEQF
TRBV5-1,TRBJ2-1,ASSLRSLRLNEQF
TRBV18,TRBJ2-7,ASSPGPGRYEQY
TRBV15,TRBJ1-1,ATSRDSWQLNTEAF
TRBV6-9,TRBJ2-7,ASRPGQLSYEQY
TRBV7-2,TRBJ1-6,ASSLAGRNSPLH
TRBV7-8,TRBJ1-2,ASSLVGANGYT
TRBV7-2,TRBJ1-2,ASSAYTTTNYGYT
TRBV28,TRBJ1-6,ASSPPGLGLVNSPLH
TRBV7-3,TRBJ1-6,ASSLTGKSPLH
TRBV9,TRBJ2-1,ASSVTGVGNEQF
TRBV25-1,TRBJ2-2,ASSRQAGRDTGELF
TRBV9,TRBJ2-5,ASSGGTGNSQETQY
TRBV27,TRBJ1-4,ASSPRQPTHEKLF
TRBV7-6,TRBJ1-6,ASSLERLATHNSPLH
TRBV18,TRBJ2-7,ASSPPRDRVWNEQY
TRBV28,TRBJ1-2,ASSWGYGYT
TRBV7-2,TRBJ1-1,ASSLDAATRNTEAF
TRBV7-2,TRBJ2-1,ASSLAHLNEQF
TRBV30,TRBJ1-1,AWTEGQGVGAF
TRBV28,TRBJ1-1,ASSSVNTEAF
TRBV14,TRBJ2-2,ASSQVRTGELF
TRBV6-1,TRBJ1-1,ASSQQRGNTEAF
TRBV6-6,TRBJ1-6,ASSYSSPGTPLH
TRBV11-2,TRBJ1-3,ASSLDQGTRSGNTIY
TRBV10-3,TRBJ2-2,AISEFWTGSSPGELF
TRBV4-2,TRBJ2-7,ASSQDTNTGRLFEQY